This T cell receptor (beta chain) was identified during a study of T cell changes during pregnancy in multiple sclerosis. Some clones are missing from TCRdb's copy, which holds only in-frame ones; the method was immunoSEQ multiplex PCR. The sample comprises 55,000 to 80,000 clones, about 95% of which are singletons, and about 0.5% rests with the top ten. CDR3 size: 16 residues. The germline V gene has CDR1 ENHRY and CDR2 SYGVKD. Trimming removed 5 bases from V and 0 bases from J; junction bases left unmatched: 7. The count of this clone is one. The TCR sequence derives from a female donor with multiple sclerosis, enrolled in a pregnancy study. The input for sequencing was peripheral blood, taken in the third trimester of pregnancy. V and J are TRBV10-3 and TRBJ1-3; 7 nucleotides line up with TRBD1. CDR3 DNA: TGTGCCATCAGTAAGGGACAGCTGCACTCTGGAAACACCATATATTTT. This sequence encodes CAISKGQLHSGNTIYF.